This paragraph covers one T cell receptor (beta chain) sequence. This specimen belongs to a study of blood T cell repertoires in COVID-19. About the research overall: Samples came from the United States, Italy and Spain, spanning acute and convalescent COVID-19. From T cells, B-cell-depleted T cells, or PBMCs came the material, which was cDNA or gDNA.

Some clones are missing from TCRdb's copy, which holds only in-frame ones; the method was immunoSEQ multiplex PCR. The sample has fewer than 200,000 clones, approximately 85% seen once; the top ten hold about 5.8%. V gave up 5 bases and J gave up 3 bases; unmatched junction bases: 7. Germline V CDR1 and CDR2: MNHEY, SMNVEV (reference sequence). This CDR3 has 14 residues. The sequence was collected from a woman aged 45 to 65 with COVID-19, enrolled during active disease. Sequenced material: peripheral blood. The chain combines TRBV27 with TRBJ2-7; TRBD2 matches 7 bases. CDR3 nucleotide sequence: TGTGCCAGCAGTACGGGACTATTCAACTACGAGCAGTACTTC. Its translation: CASSTGLFNYEQYF.